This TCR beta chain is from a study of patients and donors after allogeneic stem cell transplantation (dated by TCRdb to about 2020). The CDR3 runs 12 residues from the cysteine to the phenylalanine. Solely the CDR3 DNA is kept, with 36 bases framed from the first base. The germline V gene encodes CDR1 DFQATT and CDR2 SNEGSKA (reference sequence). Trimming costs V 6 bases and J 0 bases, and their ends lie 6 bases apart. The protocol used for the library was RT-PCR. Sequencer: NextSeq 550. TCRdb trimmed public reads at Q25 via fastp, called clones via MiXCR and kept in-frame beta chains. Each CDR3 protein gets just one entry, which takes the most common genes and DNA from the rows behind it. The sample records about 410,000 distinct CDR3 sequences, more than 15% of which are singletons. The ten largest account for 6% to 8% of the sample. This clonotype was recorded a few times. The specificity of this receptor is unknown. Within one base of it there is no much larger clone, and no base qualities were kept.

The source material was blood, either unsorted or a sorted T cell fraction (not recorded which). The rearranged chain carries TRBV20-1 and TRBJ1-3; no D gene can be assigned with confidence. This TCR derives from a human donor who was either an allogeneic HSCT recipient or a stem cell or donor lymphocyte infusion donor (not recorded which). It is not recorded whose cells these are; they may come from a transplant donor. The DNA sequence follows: TGCAGTGCGGCTATCTCTGGAAACACCATATATTTT. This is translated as CSAAISGNTIYF.